The present T cell receptor beta chain was sequenced within a study of T-cell reconstitution after alpha-beta-depleted transplantation in children. The CDR3 has 17 residues. Germline CDR1 reads SGHRS; CDR2 reads YFSETQ. The V and J ends lost 0 bases and 0 bases, in that order; junction bases with no gene match: 5. For TCRbeta, the library was prepared with unique molecular identifiers. TCRdb analysed the PCR reads with MiXCR anew, one entry per CDR3 protein. The sample records 500,000 or so distinct CDR3 sequences, more than 9.5% being singletons. This clonotype turned up a few times. The V and J genes are TRBV5-1 and TRBJ1-4, with TRBD1 identical over 7 bases. The sample in question was PBMCs, mostly from graft donor cells, obtained 180 days after TCRalphabeta/CD19-depleted stem cell transplant. The clonotype comes from a female patient aged 2-15 years who had a stem cell transplant for aplastic anemia, so the T cells may come from the graft donor. The CDR3: CASSLGPQGTTNEKLFF. In DNA form, the CDR3 reads TGCGCCAGCAGCTTGGGGCCACAGGGGACAACTAATGAAAAACTGTTTTTT.